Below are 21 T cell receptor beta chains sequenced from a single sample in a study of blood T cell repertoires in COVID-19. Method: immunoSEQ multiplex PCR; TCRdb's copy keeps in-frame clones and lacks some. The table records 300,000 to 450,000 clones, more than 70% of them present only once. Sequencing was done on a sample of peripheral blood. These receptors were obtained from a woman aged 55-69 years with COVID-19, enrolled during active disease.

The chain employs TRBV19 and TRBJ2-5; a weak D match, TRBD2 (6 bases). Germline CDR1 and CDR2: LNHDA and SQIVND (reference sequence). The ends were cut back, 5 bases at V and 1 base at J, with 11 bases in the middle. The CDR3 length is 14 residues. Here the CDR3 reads CASSSGLLQETQYF. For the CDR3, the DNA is TGTGCCAGTAGTTCCGGACTACTCCAAGAGACCCAGTACTTC.

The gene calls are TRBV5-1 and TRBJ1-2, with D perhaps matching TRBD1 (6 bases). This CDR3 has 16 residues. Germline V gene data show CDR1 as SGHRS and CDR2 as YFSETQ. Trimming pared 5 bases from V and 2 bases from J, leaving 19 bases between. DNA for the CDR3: TGCGCCAGCAGTGATCGGGAGGGGGGAAGGAACTATGGCTACACCTTC. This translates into CASSDREGGRNYGYTF. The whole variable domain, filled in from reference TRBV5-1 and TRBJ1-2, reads KAGVTQTPRYLIKTRGQQVTLSCSPISGHRSVSWYQQTPGQGLQFLFEYFSETQRNKGNFPGRFSGRQFSNSRSEMNVSTLELGDSALYLCASSDREGGRNYGYTFGSGTRLTVV.

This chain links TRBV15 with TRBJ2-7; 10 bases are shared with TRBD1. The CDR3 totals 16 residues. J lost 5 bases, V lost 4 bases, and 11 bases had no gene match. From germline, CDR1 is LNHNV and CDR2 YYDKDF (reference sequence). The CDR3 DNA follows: TGTGCCACCAGCATAATACCGGGACAGGGGAGGAACGAGCAGTACTTC. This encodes CATSIIPGQGRNEQYF. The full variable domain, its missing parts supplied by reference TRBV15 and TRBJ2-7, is DAMVIQNPRYQVTQFGKPVTLSCSQTLNHNVMYWYQQKSSQAPKLLFHYYDKDFNNEADTPDNFQSRRPNTSFCFLDIRSPGLGDTAMYLCATSIIPGQGRNEQYFGPGTRLTVT.

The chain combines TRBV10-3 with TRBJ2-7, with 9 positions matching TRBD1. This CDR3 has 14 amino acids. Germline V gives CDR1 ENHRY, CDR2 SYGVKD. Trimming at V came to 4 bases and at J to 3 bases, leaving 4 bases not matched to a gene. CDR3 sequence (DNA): TGTGCCATCAGTGTGGGACAGGGATACTACGAGCAGTACTTC. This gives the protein CAISVGQGYYEQYF.

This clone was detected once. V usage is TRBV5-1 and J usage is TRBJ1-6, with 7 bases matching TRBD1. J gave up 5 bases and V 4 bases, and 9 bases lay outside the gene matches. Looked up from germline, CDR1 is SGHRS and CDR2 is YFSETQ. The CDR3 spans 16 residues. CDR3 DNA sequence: TGCGCCAGCAGCAACCATCCGGGACAGAATAATTCACCCCTCCACTTT. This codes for CASSNHPGQNNSPLHF.

The CDR3 DNA sequence: TGTGCCTGGAGTGTAACTGGCAGGGGCAGCTATGGCTACACCTTC. Translation gives CAWSVTGRGSYGYTF. The chain combines TRBV30 with TRBJ1-2; a possible D gene is TRBD1 (6 bases). V lost 0 bases and J 4 bases, leaving 15 bases between the germline ends. This CDR3 spans 15 amino acids. Germline V gene lookup returns CDR1 GTSNPN and CDR2 SVGIG (reference sequence).

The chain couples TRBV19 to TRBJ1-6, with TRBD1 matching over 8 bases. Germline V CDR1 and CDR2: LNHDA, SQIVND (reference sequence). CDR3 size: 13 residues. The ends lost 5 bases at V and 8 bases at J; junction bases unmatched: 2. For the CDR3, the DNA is TGTGCCAGTAGTCAGGGGGCATATTCACCCCTCCACTTT. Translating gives CASSQGAYSPLHF.

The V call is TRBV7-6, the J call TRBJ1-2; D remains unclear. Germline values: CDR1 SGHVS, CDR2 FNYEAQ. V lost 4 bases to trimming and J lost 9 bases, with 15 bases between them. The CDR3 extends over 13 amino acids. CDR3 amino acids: CASSSSFPVRYTF. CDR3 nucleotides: TGTGCCAGCAGCTCCTCTTTTCCGGTGCGCTACACCTTC.

The CDR3 region has the DNA TGTGCCAGCAGTGAACGACATCGGCCCCCTGGAAACACCATATATTTT. This encodes CASSERHRPPGNTIYF. The chain combines TRBV6-1 with TRBJ1-3; D uncertain. Germline CDR1 reads MNHNS; CDR2 reads SASEGT. CDR3 size: 16 residues. Between the trimmed V and J ends, which lost 2 bases and 2 bases, there was a span of 13 bases.

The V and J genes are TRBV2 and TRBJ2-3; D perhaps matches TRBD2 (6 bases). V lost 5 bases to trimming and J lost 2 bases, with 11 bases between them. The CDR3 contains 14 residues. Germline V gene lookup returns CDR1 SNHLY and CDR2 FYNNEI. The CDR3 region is CASSSGRTTDTQYF. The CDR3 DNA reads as TGTGCCAGCAGTTCGGGGAGGACCACAGATACGCAGTATTTT.

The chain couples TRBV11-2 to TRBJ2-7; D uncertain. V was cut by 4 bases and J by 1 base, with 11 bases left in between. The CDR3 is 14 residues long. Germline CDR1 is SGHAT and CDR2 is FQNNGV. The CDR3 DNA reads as TGTGCCAGCAGCTCCGAACTCGCGTCCTACGAGCAGTACTTC. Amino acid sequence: CASSSELASYEQYF.

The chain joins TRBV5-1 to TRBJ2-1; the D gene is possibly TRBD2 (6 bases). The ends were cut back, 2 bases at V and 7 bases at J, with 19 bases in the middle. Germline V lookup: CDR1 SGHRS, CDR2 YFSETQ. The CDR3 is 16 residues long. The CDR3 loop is CASSFLPGGVDNEQFF. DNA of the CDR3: TGCGCCAGCAGCTTCCTCCCGGGCGGGGTTGATAATGAGCAGTTCTTC.

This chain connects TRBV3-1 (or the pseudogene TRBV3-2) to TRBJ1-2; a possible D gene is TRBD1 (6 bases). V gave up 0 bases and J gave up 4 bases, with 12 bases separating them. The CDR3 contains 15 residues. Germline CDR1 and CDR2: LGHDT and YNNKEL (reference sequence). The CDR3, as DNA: TGTGCCAGCAGCCAAGACTCTGTGGGGGCCTATGGCTACACCTTC. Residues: CASSQDSVGAYGYTF.

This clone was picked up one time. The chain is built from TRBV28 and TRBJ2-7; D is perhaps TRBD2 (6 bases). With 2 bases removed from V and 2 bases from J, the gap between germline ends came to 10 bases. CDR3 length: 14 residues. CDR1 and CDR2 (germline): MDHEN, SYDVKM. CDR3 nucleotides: TGTGCCAGCAGTTTACCGGGAGAGGCCTACGAGCAGTACTTC. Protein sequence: CASSLPGEAYEQYF.

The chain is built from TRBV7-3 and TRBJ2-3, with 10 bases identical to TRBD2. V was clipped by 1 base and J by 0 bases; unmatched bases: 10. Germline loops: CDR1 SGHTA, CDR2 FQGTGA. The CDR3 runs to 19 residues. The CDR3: CASSLMSASGGPSTDTQYF. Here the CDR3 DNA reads TGTGCCAGCAGCTTAATGTCCGCTAGCGGGGGCCCCAGCACAGATACGCAGTATTTT.

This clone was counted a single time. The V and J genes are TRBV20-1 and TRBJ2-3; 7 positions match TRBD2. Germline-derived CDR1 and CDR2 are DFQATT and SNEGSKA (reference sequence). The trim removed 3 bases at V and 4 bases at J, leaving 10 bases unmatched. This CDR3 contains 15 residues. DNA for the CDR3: TGCAGTGCTAGTAGCTCGGGGGAGGGCGCAGATACGCAGTATTTT. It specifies CSASSSGEGADTQYF.

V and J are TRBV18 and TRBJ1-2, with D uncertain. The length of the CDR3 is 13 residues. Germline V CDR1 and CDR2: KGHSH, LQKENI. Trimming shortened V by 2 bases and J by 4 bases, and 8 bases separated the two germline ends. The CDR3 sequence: CASSPTTSYGYTF. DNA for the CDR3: TGTGCCAGCTCACCAACGACAAGCTATGGCTACACCTTC.

The DNA for the CDR3 is TGTGCCAGTACCTCCCCCCCTGAGGCCGGGGAGCTGTTTTTT. It codes for CASTSPPEAGELFF. The chain employs TRBV19 and TRBJ2-2; D remains unclear. Germline assignment: CDR1 LNHDA and CDR2 SQIVND (reference sequence). The CDR3 totals 14 residues. The germline V and J ends were trimmed by 7 bases and 6 bases, with 15 bases remaining between them.

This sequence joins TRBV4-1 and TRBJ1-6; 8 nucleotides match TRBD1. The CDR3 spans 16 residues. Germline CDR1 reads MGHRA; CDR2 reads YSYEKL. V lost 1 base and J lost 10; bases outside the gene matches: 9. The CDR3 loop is CASSQAGGQARSPLHF. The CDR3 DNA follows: TGCGCCAGCAGCCAAGCAGGGGGACAGGCCCGATCACCCCTCCACTTT.

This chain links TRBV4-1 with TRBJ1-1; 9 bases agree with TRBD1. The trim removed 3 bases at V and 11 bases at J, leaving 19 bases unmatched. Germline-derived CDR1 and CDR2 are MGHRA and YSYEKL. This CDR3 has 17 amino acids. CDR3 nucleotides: TGCGCCAGCAGCCACTACACTTCCGGACAGGGGCCCCTGTGGGCTTTCTTT. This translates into CASSHYTSGQGPLWAFF.

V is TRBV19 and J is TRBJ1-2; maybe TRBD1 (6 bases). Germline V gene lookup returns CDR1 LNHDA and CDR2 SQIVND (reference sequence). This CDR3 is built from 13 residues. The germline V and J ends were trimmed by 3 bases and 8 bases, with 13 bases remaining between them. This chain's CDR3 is CASSMSGVRGYTF. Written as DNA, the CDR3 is TGTGCCAGTAGTATGTCAGGGGTGCGAGGCTACACCTTC.